The T cell receptor (beta chain) described here comes from a study of CXCR3-negative and CXCR3-positive naive CD8 T cells. In preparing the TRB cDNA libraries, 5' RACE with UMI labels was used. For each CDR3 protein, TCRdb gives one entry from its re-call of the 5' RACE reads, without DNA. This sample's table has 90,000 to 95,000 distinct CDR3 sequences. In germline, CDR1 is DFQATT, CDR2 SNEGSKA (reference sequence). CDR3 length equals 13 residues. The J gene is TRBJ2-1, the V gene TRBV20-1. The sequenced sample consisted of naive CXCR3- CD8+ T cells from blood. Subset noted: CD45RO-CCR7+CD27+CD95- naive CD8+ T cells lacking CXCR3 (TNR3-). This receptor was taken from a human donor in good health. Some clones in this sample may be carry-over from other donors' samples. The CDR3 loop is CSASSSTYNEQFF.